This T cell receptor beta chain emerged from a study of cytomegalovirus exposure and HLA in healthy donors. The PCR ran on 60 Vbeta and 13 Jbeta primers. Authors' processing steps: About 11 million of the 60 million to 90 million unique TCR beta chains counted in a later analysis were shared. Clones were read by immunoSEQ multiplex PCR, and TCRdb kept only the in-frame ones, dropping some. V and J calls and clone size are copied from that table; D and trimming were computed from the DNA. This sample has some 120,000 clones, with around 86% found just once. Concerning this clone itself: Its antigen is unidentified.

Germline-derived CDR1 and CDR2 are MNHEY and SMNVEV (reference sequence). V lost 5 bases to trimming and J lost 1 base; unmatched junction nucleotides: 5. The CDR3 extends over 15 amino acids. Findings and limits, study-wide: Per published accounts, TCR beta sequences correctly predicted the HLA-A and HLA-B alleles of most subjects. Rarity marked most TCR sequences, yet some public TCRs occurred in many donors. In a later analysis, compared with equally common non-associated chains, HLA-associated beta chains were more expanded.

This clonotype originated in a woman aged 25 to 45 in good health and CMV-seronegative. This sequence joins TRBV27 and TRBJ1-1; 9 nucleotides agree with TRBD1. Sequenced material: PBMCs. CDR3 residues: CASSPTGGRNTEAFF. In DNA form, the CDR3 reads TGTGCCAGCAGTCCGACAGGGGGAAGGAACACTGAAGCTTTCTTT.